A selection of T cell receptor beta chains follows, all from one sample in a study of cytomegalovirus exposure and HLA in healthy donors. TCRdb's table, derived via immunoSEQ multiplex PCR, lists solely in-frame clones and lacks some. This repertoire shows about 120,000 clones, around two thirds found once; its top ten account for about 8.2%. Sequenced sample: PBMCs. The receptors originated from a middle-aged woman in good health and CMV-seropositive. Each CDR3 is given with its conserved first and last residue. D genes are given only for firm matches. Clone size is stated in some rows and not others, as once, few, many or a class when expanded.

d_gene: TRBD2; abundance: few; j_gene: TRBJ2-3; v_gene: TRBV4-2; CDR3nt: TGTGCCAGCAGCACACCGGGAGGCGGCACAGATACGCAGTATTTT; CDR3aa: CASSTPGGGTDTQYF
d_gene: TRBD1; abundance: .; j_gene: TRBJ1-1; v_gene: TRBV4-1; CDR3nt: TGCGCCAGCAGCCAAGAAGGGGGCGGCACTGAAGCTTTCTTT; CDR3aa: CASSQEGGGTEAFF
d_gene: .; abundance: .; j_gene: TRBJ1-6; v_gene: TRBV7-2; CDR3nt: TGTGCCAGCAGGAGCGAGGGCTCGGGTACGGATTCACCCCTCCACTTT; CDR3aa: CASRSEGSGTDSPLHF
d_gene: .; abundance: .; j_gene: TRBJ2-3; v_gene: TRBV9; CDR3nt: TGTGCCAGCAGCGTAACAAGCGGTACGCAGTATTTT; CDR3aa: CASSVTSGTQYF
d_gene: .; abundance: .; j_gene: TRBJ1-3; v_gene: TRBV27; CDR3nt: TGTGCCAGCGGATGGGGGGCTGGAAACACCATATATTTT; CDR3aa: CASGWGAGNTIYF
d_gene: .; abundance: once; j_gene: TRBJ1-4; v_gene: TRBV11-2; CDR3nt: TGTGCCAGCAGCGACCGGGCCGGGGGAGAAAAACTGTTTTTT; CDR3aa: CASSDRAGGEKLFF
d_gene: .; abundance: .; j_gene: TRBJ1-1; v_gene: TRBV11-3; CDR3nt: TGTGCCAGCAGCTTAGAACGGGACACTGAAGCTTTCTTT; CDR3aa: CASSLERDTEAFF
d_gene: .; abundance: .; j_gene: TRBJ1-2; v_gene: TRBV5-1; CDR3nt: TGCGCCAGCAGGGAGGACCAGAACTATGGCTACACCTTC; CDR3aa: CASREDQNYGYTF
d_gene: .; abundance: .; j_gene: TRBJ2-1; v_gene: TRBV6-4; CDR3nt: TGTGCCAGCAGCCCCGGGACTGCTCTCAGCTCCTACAATGAGCAGTTCTTC; CDR3aa: CASSPGTALSSYNEQFF
d_gene: .; abundance: .; j_gene: TRBJ2-7; v_gene: TRBV5-8; CDR3nt: TGTGCCAGCAGCTTTGACAGGAACTCCTACGAGCAGTACTTC; CDR3aa: CASSFDRNSYEQYF
d_gene: .; abundance: once; j_gene: TRBJ2-5; v_gene: TRBV4-3; CDR3nt: TGCGCCAGCAGCCCCCGGACTGGCAACCAAGAGACCCAGTACTTC; CDR3aa: CASSPRTGNQETQYF
d_gene: TRBD1; abundance: .; j_gene: TRBJ1-1; v_gene: TRBV5-4; CDR3nt: TGTGCCAGCAGCTTGGTAGTGGGACAGCCTAGGAACACTGAAGCTTTCTTT; CDR3aa: CASSLVVGQPRNTEAFF
d_gene: TRBD2; abundance: .; j_gene: TRBJ2-5; v_gene: TRBV4-3; CDR3nt: TGCGCCAGCAGCCAAGGCTATCGCCGGGGAGGGGAGACCCAGTACTTC; CDR3aa: CASSQGYRRGGETQYF
d_gene: TRBD2; abundance: once; j_gene: TRBJ2-3; v_gene: TRBV6-5; CDR3nt: TGTGCCAGCACCCAGTCGTCTAGCGGGGGTGGTACGCAGTATTTT; CDR3aa: CASTQSSSGGGTQYF
d_gene: .; abundance: few; j_gene: TRBJ1-1; v_gene: TRBV7-8; CDR3nt: TGTGCCAGCAGCCCTAGGGGAGGGACCCAAAACACTGAAGCTTTCTTT; CDR3aa: CASSPRGGTQNTEAFF
d_gene: TRBD2; abundance: .; j_gene: TRBJ2-1; v_gene: TRBV9; CDR3nt: TGTGCCAGCAGCGTAGGACTAGCGGGGGACAATGAGCAGTTCTTC; CDR3aa: CASSVGLAGDNEQFF
d_gene: TRBD2; abundance: .; j_gene: TRBJ2-3; v_gene: TRBV7-2; CDR3nt: TGTGCCAGCAGCTTAGAGGCGGGGGGGACAGATACGCAGTATTTT; CDR3aa: CASSLEAGGTDTQYF
d_gene: TRBD1; abundance: few; j_gene: TRBJ1-2; v_gene: TRBV10-3; CDR3nt: TGTGCCATCAGTATGGATCCCTCGGGACAGGGGATCCGGCAGTTC; CDR3aa: CAISMDPSGQGIRQF
d_gene: TRBD1; abundance: .; j_gene: TRBJ2-5; v_gene: TRBV2; CDR3nt: TGTGCCAGCAGTGGCAAAACGGACAGGCCGGCCGAGACCCAGTACTTC; CDR3aa: CASSGKTDRPAETQYF
d_gene: .; abundance: .; j_gene: TRBJ2-7; v_gene: TRBV4-3; CDR3nt: TGCGCCAGCAGCCAAGAAAACAGGGCGACCTACGAGCAGTACTTC; CDR3aa: CASSQENRATYEQYF
d_gene: .; abundance: .; j_gene: TRBJ1-5; v_gene: TRBV6-1; CDR3nt: TGTGCCAGCAGGACAGTTAATCAGCCCCAGCATTTT; CDR3aa: CASRTVNQPQHF
d_gene: .; abundance: few; j_gene: TRBJ2-7; v_gene: TRBV20-1; CDR3nt: TGCAGTGCTATGTTCAACAACGAGCAGTACTTC; CDR3aa: CSAMFNNEQYF
d_gene: TRBD2; abundance: .; j_gene: TRBJ2-2; v_gene: TRBV4-2; CDR3nt: TGTGCCAGCAGCCAGGGTGGACTAGCGGATTTCACCGGGGAGCTGTTTTTT; CDR3aa: CASSQGGLADFTGELFF
d_gene: TRBD1; abundance: .; j_gene: TRBJ1-1; v_gene: TRBV2; CDR3nt: TGTGCCAGCAGTACACAGGGGACTGAAGCTTTCTTT; CDR3aa: CASSTQGTEAFF
d_gene: .; abundance: .; j_gene: TRBJ2-3; v_gene: TRBV4-2; CDR3nt: TGTGCCAGCAGCCGGAGTAGGGGGGGGTGGGGTCTGGGCACAGATACGCAGTATTTT; CDR3aa: CASSRSRGGWGLGTDTQYF
d_gene: .; abundance: few; j_gene: TRBJ1-6; v_gene: TRBV28; CDR3nt: TGTGCCAGCGCAGGGAACAATTCACCCCTCCACTTT; CDR3aa: CASAGNNSPLHF
d_gene: TRBD2; abundance: once; j_gene: TRBJ2-3; v_gene: TRBV11-2; CDR3nt: TGTGCCAGCAGCTTAAGGGCGTGGAGCGGGGGGAGCACAGATACGCAGTATTTT; CDR3aa: CASSLRAWSGGSTDTQYF
d_gene: .; abundance: .; j_gene: TRBJ1-1; v_gene: TRBV5-1; CDR3nt: TGCGCCAGCTCCGAGCGGGGGCTTGGGACTGAAGCTTTCTTT; CDR3aa: CASSERGLGTEAFF
d_gene: .; abundance: .; j_gene: TRBJ2-7; v_gene: TRBV5-1; CDR3nt: TGCGCCAGCAGCTTGGGGGGCTACCGGACCTACGAGCAGTACTTC; CDR3aa: CASSLGGYRTYEQYF
d_gene: .; abundance: .; j_gene: TRBJ2-1; v_gene: TRBV21-1; CDR3nt: TGTGCCAGCAGCTTGCGGACAGGGGACAATGAGCAGTTCTTC; CDR3aa: CASSLRTGDNEQFF
d_gene: TRBD1; abundance: .; j_gene: TRBJ1-2; v_gene: TRBV5-1; CDR3nt: TGCGCCAGCACCTTGAGTCCGGGACAGGGGGCTCTGGGCTACACCTTC; CDR3aa: CASTLSPGQGALGYTF
d_gene: .; abundance: .; j_gene: TRBJ1-6; v_gene: TRBV4-3; CDR3nt: TGCGCCAGCAGCCGGGCGGGGCAGGGCAATAATTCACCCCTCCACTTT; CDR3aa: CASSRAGQGNNSPLHF
d_gene: TRBD2; abundance: .; j_gene: TRBJ2-2; v_gene: TRBV10-3; CDR3nt: TGTGCCATCAGTGAGTCGGGTAGCGGGGCAGGCGGGGAGCTGTTTTTT; CDR3aa: CAISESGSGAGGELFF
d_gene: .; abundance: once; j_gene: TRBJ1-5; v_gene: TRBV19; CDR3nt: TGTGCCAGTACCCCACCAGGCCCGAATCAGCCCCAGCATTTT; CDR3aa: CASTPPGPNQPQHF
d_gene: .; abundance: .; j_gene: TRBJ1-2; v_gene: TRBV14; CDR3nt: TGTGCCAGCAGCCATGATCGGGGTGACTATGGCTACACCTTC; CDR3aa: CASSHDRGDYGYTF
d_gene: TRBD2; abundance: .; j_gene: TRBJ2-3; v_gene: TRBV5-1; CDR3nt: TGCGCCAGCAACATCGGGGGGGCCAGTGATACGCAGTATTTT; CDR3aa: CASNIGGASDTQYF
d_gene: .; abundance: .; j_gene: TRBJ2-7; v_gene: TRBV19; CDR3nt: TGTGCCAGTAGTATTCAGGGAGGCTACGAGCAGTACTTC; CDR3aa: CASSIQGGYEQYF
d_gene: TRBD1; abundance: .; j_gene: TRBJ1-2; v_gene: TRBV27; CDR3nt: TGTGCCAGCAGTTTATCGACAGGGCTTCACTATGGCTACACCTTC; CDR3aa: CASSLSTGLHYGYTF
d_gene: TRBD1; abundance: .; j_gene: TRBJ1-6; v_gene: TRBV7-8; CDR3nt: TGTGCCAGCAGCTTAGCCAGGGGGAGCGATTCACCCCTCCACTTT; CDR3aa: CASSLARGSDSPLHF
d_gene: .; abundance: .; j_gene: TRBJ1-1; v_gene: TRBV5-1; CDR3nt: TGCGCCAGCAGCATAGGGGGTGACACTGAAGCTTTCTTT; CDR3aa: CASSIGGDTEAFF
d_gene: TRBD2; abundance: once; j_gene: TRBJ2-1; v_gene: TRBV29-1; CDR3nt: TGCAGCGTTTCACTAGCGGGGGGTCCCAATGAGCAGTTCTTC; CDR3aa: CSVSLAGGPNEQFF
d_gene: .; abundance: .; j_gene: TRBJ1-3; v_gene: TRBV5-4; CDR3nt: TGTGCCAGCAGCTTGGCTGGGCCAGGAAACACCATATATTTT; CDR3aa: CASSLAGPGNTIYF
d_gene: .; abundance: once; j_gene: TRBJ2-1; v_gene: TRBV5-1; CDR3nt: TGCGCCAGCAGCTTGGGGGTCGGGGGTGCCTACAATGAGCAGTTCTTC; CDR3aa: CASSLGVGGAYNEQFF